A single sample is the source of the 15 T cell receptor beta chains below, sequenced in a study of blood T cell repertoires in COVID-19. Here immunoSEQ multiplex PCR was the method, and the copy in TCRdb shows in-frame clones only, minus some. The data show around 300,000 clones, approximately 90% seen once. The sample was peripheral blood. The receptors originated from a woman under 40 with COVID-19, enrolled during active disease.

Only one count was recorded for this clone. CDR3 coding DNA: TGTGCCAGCAGTAGACTAGCGGGTCTCAATGAGCAGTTCTTC. Encoded protein: CASSRLAGLNEQFF. This chain uses TRBV6-5 with TRBJ2-1; TRBD2 matches at 10 bases. CDR1 and CDR2 (germline): MNHEY, SVGAGI. CDR3 length equals 14 residues. V gave up 5 bases and J gave up 6 bases; unmatched junction bases: 4.

This chain links TRBV6-5 with TRBJ1-2; a possible D gene is TRBD1 (6 bases). V shed 6 bases and J shed 4 bases, with 9 bases lying between them. The CDR3 length is 12 residues. Germline CDR1 is MNHEY and CDR2 is SVGAGI. The CDR3 here is CASSSGAYGYTF. In nucleotides, the CDR3 is TGTGCCAGCAGCTCAGGGGCCTATGGCTACACCTTC.

CDR3 residues: CASSQGLAGADTGELFF. CDR3 bases: TGTGCCAGCAGCCAGGGACTAGCGGGAGCGGACACCGGGGAGCTGTTTTTT. J is TRBJ2-2 and V is TRBV3-1 (or the pseudogene TRBV3-2), with 14 bases identical to TRBD2. Germline V gives CDR1 LGHDT, CDR2 YNNKEL (reference sequence). J was trimmed by 3 bases and V by 3 bases; bases with no gene match: 3. The CDR3 contains 17 residues.

This chain connects TRBV11-1 to TRBJ1-2; tentative D call: TRBD1 (6 bases). The CDR3 has 13 residues. Per the germline V gene, CDR1 is SGHAT and CDR2 is FQDESV (reference sequence). The V end lost 1 base, the J end lost 5 bases, and 8 bases lay between the germline ends. The CDR3 DNA follows: TGTGCCAGCAGCTTAGGCCAGGGGTATGGCTACACCTTC. It yields the protein CASSLGQGYGYTF.

The rearrangement links TRBV5-1 to TRBJ1-1; D possibly corresponds to TRBD1 (6 bases). From germline, CDR1 is SGHRS and CDR2 YFSETQ. This CDR3 has 15 residues. V was trimmed by 0 bases and J by 1 base, leaving 10 bases between them. CDR3 loop: CASSLGGTKNTEAFF. CDR3 DNA: TGCGCCAGCAGCTTGGGAGGGACAAAGAACACTGAAGCTTTCTTT.

The chain has TRBV4-1 and TRBJ2-7; perhaps TRBD1 as D (5 bases). V was trimmed by 3 bases and J by 3 bases, leaving 9 bases between them. The CDR3 is made up of 13 amino acids. CDR1 MGHRA and CDR2 YSYEKL come from the germline V gene. CDR3 DNA sequence: TGCGCCAGCAGCCACCAAAGGGGCTACGAGCAGTACTTC. Amino acids: CASSHQRGYEQYF.

V usage is TRBV5-1 and J usage is TRBJ2-7, with 13 bases matching TRBD2. Germline loops: CDR1 SGHRS, CDR2 YFSETQ. CDR3 length equals 17 residues. Unmatched junction bases numbered 10, after V lost 4 bases and J lost 3 bases. The CDR3 nucleotides read TGCGCCAGCAGCCCAGGACTAGCGGGAGCTACGAACTACGAGCAGTACTTC. Translating it yields CASSPGLAGATNYEQYF.

This clone was observed a few times. The V and J genes are TRBV27 and TRBJ1-2; 8 positions agree with TRBD1. V shed 4 bases and J 10 bases; nucleotides not matched to a gene: 8. The CDR3 totals 13 residues. Germline-derived CDR1 and CDR2 are MNHEY and SMNVEV (reference sequence). The CDR3 region has the DNA TGTGCCAGCAGTTCTACAGGGGGGGTAGTCTACACCTTC. It specifies CASSSTGGVVYTF.

The chain links TRBV15 to TRBJ1-5; possible D gene TRBD1, 5 bases. The CDR3 contains 15 residues. V was shortened by 5 bases and J by 6 bases, with 17 bases between the two germline ends. Germline V lookup: CDR1 LNHNV, CDR2 YYDKDF (reference sequence). The CDR3 protein is CATSPGGLRRQPQHF. The CDR3 nucleotides read TGTGCCACCAGCCCGGGGGGGTTGAGGCGTCAGCCCCAGCATTTT.

This chain links TRBV9 with TRBJ2-1, with D tentatively TRBD1 (6 bases). The CDR3 runs 15 residues. The germline V and J ends were trimmed by 4 bases and 9 bases, with 20 bases remaining between them. Germline lookup yields CDR1 SGDLS and CDR2 YYNGEE. The CDR3: CASSPLGASAGEQFF. In nucleotides, the CDR3 is TGTGCCAGCAGCCCACTGGGGGCTTCGGCGGGTGAGCAGTTCTTC.

For the CDR3, the DNA is TGTGCCAGCAGTGGGGACAGATACTATGGCTACACCTTC. Translation gives CASSGDRYYGYTF. The rearrangement links TRBV12-3 or TRBV12-4 to TRBJ1-2, with 7 nucleotides matching TRBD1. The CDR3 spans 13 residues. Trimming took 5 bases from V and 3 from J; bases not matched to a gene: 3.

This rearrangement joins TRBV9 to TRBJ1-1; no firm D call. Trimming took off 0 bases at V and 8 bases at J, with 11 bases between the two ends. The CDR3 contains 13 residues. CDR1 is SGDLS and CDR2 is YYNGEE in the germline V gene. CDR3 coding DNA: TGTGCCAGCAGCGTAGATTCAGGCCGCGAAGCTTTCTTT. Translation gives CASSVDSGREAFF.

The V and J genes are TRBV2 and TRBJ2-3, with a weak D call TRBD2 (5 bases). V shed 7 bases and J shed 2 bases, with 13 bases lying between them. CDR1 is SNHLY and CDR2 is FYNNEI in the germline V gene. The CDR3 covers 14 residues. The CDR3 nucleotides are TGTGCCAGCATCGCGGGTCCAGCCACAGATACGCAGTATTTT. Translated, it gives CASIAGPATDTQYF. The whole variable domain, remainder taken from reference TRBV2 and TRBJ2-3, is EPEVTQTPSHQVTQMGQEVILRCVPISNHLYFYWYRQILGQKVEFLVSFYNNEISEKSEIFDDQFSVERPDGSNFTLKIRSTKLEDSAMYFCASIAGPATDTQYFGPGTRLTVL.

The chain recombines TRBV2 with TRBJ2-6, with D maybe TRBD2 (5 bases). Germline V gene data show CDR1 as SNHLY and CDR2 as FYNNEI. V was clipped by 7 bases and J by 2 bases, with 21 bases between them. There are 18 residues in the CDR3. CDR3 sequence (DNA): TGTGCCAGCACCGCCCCCCGGACGGGAAAGGCTGGGGCCAACGTCCTGACTTTC. Translated, it gives CASTAPRTGKAGANVLTF.

The rearrangement uses TRBV27 and TRBJ2-1; 11 bases agree with TRBD1. This CDR3 has 14 amino acids. The junction had 4 bases not matched to a gene; V was cut back by 4 bases and J by 8 bases. CDR1 is MNHEY, CDR2 SMNVEV, per germline (reference sequence). CDR3 in amino acids: CASSSGQGADEQFF. CDR3 in DNA: TGTGCCAGCAGTTCCGGACAGGGGGCGGATGAGCAGTTCTTC.